A selection of T cell receptor beta chains follows, all from one sample in a study of blood T cell repertoires in COVID-19. Using immunoSEQ multiplex PCR, the repertoire was profiled, and TCRdb retains in-frame clones only, with some absent. The repertoire includes over 250,000 clones, around nine tenths of them detected once, and roughly 9.8% sits in the top ten. Specimen: peripheral blood. The receptors come from a man aged 40-55 years who had recovered from COVID-19. The CDR3 runs from the conserved cysteine through the conserved F or W. A D gene is named only where the DNA matches it firmly. Only part of the rows carry a size: once, few, many, or a class if the clone is expanded.

v_gene,d_gene,j_gene,abundance,CDR3nt,CDR3aa
TRBV19,-,TRBJ2-6,-,TGTGCCAGTAGTATTATCGGGAGGGCCAACGTCCTGACTTTC,CASSIIGRANVLTF
TRBV27,TRBD2,TRBJ2-7,-,TGTGCCAGCAGTCCAGGGACTAGCTGGTCCTACGAGCAGTACTTC,CASSPGTSWSYEQYF
TRBV7-2,TRBD1,TRBJ2-7,once,TGTGCCAGCAGCTTAACGGGACAGGGGGCCTACGAGCAGTACTTC,CASSLTGQGAYEQYF
TRBV10-2,-,TRBJ1-6,-,TGCGCCAGCAATTCAGGGAGGGTGGCGTCCTATAATTCACCCCTCCACTTT,CASNSGRVASYNSPLHF
TRBV27,TRBD1,TRBJ2-7,-,TGTGCCAGCAGTTTATATGGGACAGGGGCTTACGAGCAGTACTTC,CASSLYGTGAYEQYF
TRBV5-4,TRBD2,TRBJ2-7,-,TGTGCCAGCAGCGACCCGGGACTAGCGGGTGCCCTTCCCTACGAGCAGTACTTC,CASSDPGLAGALPYEQYF
TRBV6-2/TRBV6-3,-,TRBJ2-3,-,TGTGCCAGCAGTGTGAACTCGGGACTTTTGAGTAGCACAGATACGCAGTATTTT,CASSVNSGLLSSTDTQYF
TRBV7-9,TRBD2,TRBJ2-3,-,TGTGCCAGCAGCCCCACAGGCGGGGGAAGCACAGATACGCAGTATTTT,CASSPTGGGSTDTQYF
TRBV4-3,-,TRBJ1-5,-,TGCGCCAGCAGTCTCGCCCCCGGGGGGCAGCCCCAGCATTTT,CASSLAPGGQPQHF
TRBV10-3,TRBD1,TRBJ1-3,-,TGTGCCACTAGGACAGGGGAGGGAAACACCATATATTTT,CATRTGEGNTIYF
TRBV18,TRBD2,TRBJ2-1,-,TGTGCCAGCTCACCACCCCAGCGGGGGTCCTACAATGAGCAGTTCTTC,CASSPPQRGSYNEQFF
TRBV9,-,TRBJ2-1,few,TGTGCCAGCAGCGTAGTAGTATCCTACAATGAGCAGTTCTTC,CASSVVVSYNEQFF
TRBV27,TRBD2,TRBJ2-1,-,TGTGCCAGCAGTTTAAGCCCTAGCGGGTCAGGGTCCTCGTTCTTC,CASSLSPSGSGSSFF
TRBV9,-,TRBJ2-1,once,TGTGCCAGCAGCGTAGATCGCGGGGCGGAGCAGTTCTTC,CASSVDRGAEQFF
TRBV11-3,-,TRBJ2-1,-,TGTGCCAGCAGCGGAGGCTCCTACAATGAGCAGTTCTTC,CASSGGSYNEQFF
TRBV7-9,TRBD1,TRBJ2-7,once,TGTGCCAGCAGCACCGGGACAGCGGCCTACGAGCAGTACTTC,CASSTGTAAYEQYF
TRBV20-1,-,TRBJ1-5,-,TGCAGTGCTAGTCGGGGGGTCATCGGAAATCAGCCCCAGCATTTT,CSASRGVIGNQPQHF
TRBV4-2,TRBD1,TRBJ2-1,-,TGTGCCAGCAGCCAGGCCGGGACAGGGTACTCCTACAATGAGCAGTTCTTC,CASSQAGTGYSYNEQFF
TRBV5-4,TRBD2,TRBJ2-1,-,TGTGCCAGCAGCTTGGCGGGACTAGCGGTAACGGGGAATGAGCAGTTCTTC,CASSLAGLAVTGNEQFF
TRBV7-2,TRBD1,TRBJ1-6,-,TGTGCCAGCAGCTTACGACAGGGGGTGGTTTCACCCCTCCACTTT,CASSLRQGVVSPLHF
TRBV2,TRBD2,TRBJ2-1,-,TGTGCCAGCATTGGAGCGGGGGGGCTGAATGAGCAGTTCTTC,CASIGAGGLNEQFF
TRBV5-1,-,TRBJ2-7,-,TGCGCCAGCAGCTTGGACCCCCGCAACACCTACGAGCAGTACTTC,CASSLDPRNTYEQYF
TRBV4-1,TRBD1,TRBJ2-3,-,TGCGCCAGCAGCCTCAGATGGGGGACAGACAGCACAGATACGCAGTATTTT,CASSLRWGTDSTDTQYF
TRBV6-5,TRBD2,TRBJ2-1,-,TGTGCCAGCAGTTCTAGCGGGGGGGCCTATGAGCAGTTCTTC,CASSSSGGAYEQFF
TRBV18,-,TRBJ2-7,many,TGTGCCAGCTCACTCGTCTCGGGAGAGCAGTACTTC,CASSLVSGEQYF
TRBV15,-,TRBJ2-3,-,TGTGCCACCAGCAGGGAGCGGACTGGGGCAGATACGCAGTATTTT,CATSRERTGADTQYF
TRBV6-5,-,TRBJ1-2,once,TGTGCTGTCGGTCGGGGTGGCTATGGCTACACCTTC,CAVGRGGYGYTF
TRBV6-6,TRBD1,TRBJ2-7,-,TGTGCCAGCAGCCTACAGGGGGCGACGTCCTACGAGCAGTACTTC,CASSLQGATSYEQYF
TRBV9,-,TRBJ2-7,-,TGTGCCAGCAGCGTATCGGCCAGGAACTACGAGCAGTACTTC,CASSVSARNYEQYF
TRBV5-4,-,TRBJ2-6,-,TGTGCCAGCAGCTTGGATACCGCGGCCGTCCTGACTTTC,CASSLDTAAVLTF
TRBV10-3,TRBD2,TRBJ2-2,-,TGTGCCATCAGGATGGGACTAGCGGGGACCGGGGAGCTGTTTTTT,CAIRMGLAGTGELFF
TRBV29-1,-,TRBJ1-2,-,TGCAGCGTTGTGTGGAGGGAGAGGGGAGGCTACACCTTC,CSVVWRERGGYTF
TRBV12-5,-,TRBJ2-7,-,TGTGCTAGTGTAGGGGATAGCTACGAGCAGTACTTC,CASVGDSYEQYF
TRBV7-8,TRBD2,TRBJ2-1,few,TGTGCCAGCAGCTTAGGGACTAGGTCCAATGAGCAGTTCTTC,CASSLGTRSNEQFF
TRBV10-1,-,TRBJ2-5,-,TGCGCCAGCAAAAGGGGGGGTCGAGAGACCCAGTACTTC,CASKRGGRETQYF
TRBV7-6,-,TRBJ1-5,-,TGTGCCAGCAGCTTAGTTCAGGGACAGCCCCAGCATTTT,CASSLVQGQPQHF
TRBV5-5,-,TRBJ2-7,-,TGTGCCAGCAGACCAGGGTTCCAATACGAGCAGTACTTC,CASRPGFQYEQYF
TRBV7-2,-,TRBJ2-5,-,TGTGCCAGCAGCTTAGGATCTAGCTATGAGACCCAGTACTTC,CASSLGSSYETQYF
TRBV28,TRBD2,TRBJ2-2,-,TGTGCCAGCAGTTTAGCTAGCGGGAGAGTCGGGGAGCTGTTTTTT,CASSLASGRVGELFF
TRBV4-1,-,TRBJ2-3,-,TGCGCCAGCAGCCAATGGGGGCTCATAGATACGCAGTATTTT,CASSQWGLIDTQYF
TRBV19,TRBD2,TRBJ2-3,-,TGTGCCAGTAGTATGAGCGGGAGGGACACAGATACGCAGTATTTT,CASSMSGRDTDTQYF
TRBV3-1/TRBV3-2,-,TRBJ2-3,-,TGTGCCAGCAGCCAAGGACTAGTCTCAACAGATACGCAGTATTTT,CASSQGLVSTDTQYF